Listed below are T cell receptor beta chains from one sample, sequenced in a study of shared clonotypes between healthy human individuals. Repertoires were generated with immunoSEQ multiplex PCR, while TCRdb's copy carries only in-frame clones and drops some. The table shows roughly 1,800,000 clones, with about 95% occurring only once. Sequences were obtained from naive CD8+ T cells sorted from blood. Receptors were obtained from a man aged 18 to 29 in good health. CDR3s include the opening cysteine and the closing phenylalanine or tryptophan. The order of the fields is V gene, J gene, D gene, clone size, CDR3 DNA, CDR3 protein. D genes are given only for firm matches. The size entry is marked missing in some rows and otherwise reads once, few, many or a size class.

TRBV28	TRBJ2-3	TRBD2	NA	TGTGCCAGCAGTTTACCTACAGCGGGGGGGCAAGATACGCAGTATTTT	CASSLPTAGGQDTQYF
TRBV6-6	TRBJ1-1	NA	NA	TGTGCCAGCAGTTATGAGGACACTGAAGCTTTCTTT	CASSYEDTEAFF
TRBV13	TRBJ2-7	NA	NA	TGTGCCAGCAGCGCCCCCGGGACACCTACCTACGAGCAGTACTTC	CASSAPGTPTYEQYF
TRBV5-6	TRBJ2-1	NA	NA	TGTGCCAGCAGCCTTTCGGGGACAGAGCAGTTCTTC	CASSLSGTEQFF
TRBV19	TRBJ2-7	NA	NA	TGTGCCAGTAGTACACGGGACAAGAGCTCCTACGAGCAGTACTTC	CASSTRDKSSYEQYF
TRBV5-8	TRBJ2-7	NA	NA	TGTGCCAGCAGCTTGTGGGGGGAAGGACAAGAGCAGTACTTC	CASSLWGEGQEQYF
TRBV9	TRBJ2-1	NA	NA	TGTGCCAGCAGCGTAGGTTCGCCCTACAATGAGCAGTTCTTC	CASSVGSPYNEQFF
TRBV11-2	TRBJ2-7	NA	NA	TGTGCCAGCAGCTTAGCAGGGCACGAGCAGTACTTC	CASSLAGHEQYF
TRBV29-1	TRBJ1-2	TRBD1	NA	TGCAGCGTTGAAGAAGGGGGAGACAGGGCTTTTGGCTACACCTTC	CSVEEGGDRAFGYTF
TRBV4-1	TRBJ1-2	TRBD1	once	TGCGCCAGCAGCCATCCACAGGGGGCTCTTGACTATGGCTACACCTTC	CASSHPQGALDYGYTF
TRBV28	TRBJ1-1	TRBD1	once	TGTGCCAGCAGTTACGACAGGGCCACTGAAGCTTTCTTT	CASSYDRATEAFF
TRBV5-1	TRBJ2-5	NA	NA	TGCGCCAGCAGCTTGGTTGCTGCTAACCAAGAGACCCAGTACTTC	CASSLVAANQETQYF
TRBV27	TRBJ2-5	NA	NA	TGTGCCAGCAGTTCCGGGGGCCGCCCCCAAGAGACCCAGTACTTC	CASSSGGRPQETQYF
TRBV29-1	TRBJ2-1	TRBD1	NA	TGCAGCGTTGACCCAGGGGGCGTAGGCCATGAGCAGTTCTTC	CSVDPGGVGHEQFF
TRBV6-5	TRBJ2-3	TRBD2	NA	TGTGCCAGCATGGCTAGCGGATACACAGATACGCAGTATTTT	CASMASGYTDTQYF
TRBV13	TRBJ1-5	NA	NA	TGTGCCAGCAGCTTAGGGCAGCAGGAGCCCCAGCATTTT	CASSLGQQEPQHF
TRBV7-9	TRBJ2-7	TRBD1	NA	TGTGCCAGCAGCTTAGATGGTGACAGGGGGTTCCTAGACTACGAGCAGTACTTC	CASSLDGDRGFLDYEQYF
TRBV19	TRBJ1-1	TRBD1	NA	TGTGCCAGTATGGCACGACAGGGGACTGAAGCTTTCTTT	CASMARQGTEAFF
TRBV28	TRBJ2-3	NA	NA	TGTGCCAGCAGTTTGGTGGGGACGACAGATACGCAGTATTTT	CASSLVGTTDTQYF
TRBV28	TRBJ1-4	TRBD1	NA	TGTGCCAGCAGTTTACAAGGACAGGTGGAGGTTGAAAAACTGTTTTTT	CASSLQGQVEVEKLFF
TRBV5-8	TRBJ2-7	NA	NA	TGTGCCAGCACCTTACAGTACTTC	CASTLQYF
TRBV4-1	TRBJ1-5	NA	NA	TGCGCCAGCAGCCCCAGTTCGGGTCAGCCCCAGCATTTT	CASSPSSGQPQHF
TRBV5-4	TRBJ1-2	NA	NA	TGTGCCAGCAGCTTGCTCACTCTCTTCTCCACCTTC	CASSLLTLFSTF
TRBV6-5	TRBJ2-5	NA	NA	TGTGCCAGCAGTTACTCCTCGGACTACCTCGGGGAGACCCAGTACTTC	CASSYSSDYLGETQYF
TRBV9	TRBJ2-3	NA	NA	TGTGCCAGCAGCTCGTGGACTGCCGGGACAGATACGCAGTATTTT	CASSSWTAGTDTQYF
TRBV7-9	TRBJ2-3	NA	once	TGTGCCAGCAGCTTCGATTGGTCTAGCACAGATACGCAGTATTTT	CASSFDWSSTDTQYF
TRBV25-1	TRBJ2-1	NA	NA	TGTGCCAGCAGTGAGGCAACAGGCCCCTTAGGCGGGCAGTTCTTC	CASSEATGPLGGQFF
TRBV7-9	TRBJ2-5	TRBD1	NA	TGTGCCAGCAGCCTCCGGGACAGGGGAGTAAGAGAGACCCAGTACTTC	CASSLRDRGVRETQYF
TRBV30	TRBJ2-3	NA	few	TGTGCCTGGAGTGGTGAAGGGGGGAGCACAGATACGCAGTATTTT	CAWSGEGGSTDTQYF
TRBV7-2	TRBJ2-6	NA	NA	TGTGCCAGCAGCTTAGAGGACGGTAGCTCTGGGGCCAACGTCCTGACTTTC	CASSLEDGSSGANVLTF
TRBV19	TRBJ2-7	TRBD1	NA	TGTGCCAGTAGTACTCTCGGGACAGGGTTGGTCTACGAGCAGTACTTC	CASSTLGTGLVYEQYF
TRBV6-5	TRBJ2-3	NA	NA	TGTGCCAGCAGTCCCCTCTCCTCCACAGATACGCAGTATTTT	CASSPLSSTDTQYF
TRBV5-1	TRBJ2-1	NA	NA	TGCGCCAGCAGCTTGGCAGGGCAGTTCTCCTACAATGAGCAGTTCTTC	CASSLAGQFSYNEQFF
TRBV7-9	TRBJ1-2	TRBD1	NA	TGTGCCAGCAGCGGGATGATGGACAGGGTCGGGGGCTACACCTTC	CASSGMMDRVGGYTF
TRBV25-1	TRBJ1-6	NA	NA	TGTGCCAGCAGTGAGGAGGATTCACCCCTCCACTTT	CASSEEDSPLHF
TRBV5-1	TRBJ2-2	NA	NA	TGCGCCAGCCGAATGGAGGGAACCGGGGAGCTGTTTTTT	CASRMEGTGELFF